This T cell receptor (beta chain) originates from a study of graft-versus-host responses after intestinal transplantation. General study results and limits: Declines in HvG clones occurring early post-transplant were associated with peak circulating GvH clone levels. Detected in recipient marrow were GvH clones, some of which were first observed in ileum or blood.

V was shortened by 10 bases and J by 3 bases, with 10 bases between the two germline ends. The CDR3 runs 11 residues. Germline lookup yields CDR1 MDHEN and CDR2 SYDVKM. For this clone: Antigen unknown.

Some clones are missing from TCRdb's copy, which holds only in-frame ones; the method was immunoSEQ multiplex PCR. The table records 62,000 or so clones, around 90% of them present only once. This clonotype was obtained from a human patient who received an intestinal transplant, so some T cells may come from the graft donor. This chain links TRBV28 with TRBJ2-7; maybe TRBD2 (5 bases). Sequenced material: PBMCs, taken 26 days after transplant. Here the CDR3 reads CATVGDYEQYF. CDR3 nucleotide sequence: TGTGCCACCGTCGGGGACTACGAGCAGTACTTC.